The next 2 T cell receptor beta chains were all read from a single sample in a study of T cell repertoires in ileal Crohn's disease. The protocol was immunoSEQ multiplex PCR, while the TCRdb copy is restricted to in-frame clones and leaves out a portion. The profile shows approximately 13,000 clones, 70% of them singletons. Sequences were obtained from ileal tissue. The source is an adult with Crohn's disease.

The table lists this clone with a few counts. The chain links TRBV30 to TRBJ1-2, with 7 bases lining up with TRBD1. After removal of 4 bases from V and 8 bases from J, the junction contained 10 bases not matched to a gene. Germline lookup yields CDR1 GTSNPN and CDR2 SVGIG (reference sequence). The CDR3 extends over 13 amino acids. The CDR3 sequence: CAWTTTGSGGYTF. The CDR3 DNA reads TGTGCCTGGACTACGACAGGGAGTGGCGGCTACACCTTC.

The genes are TRBV6-6 and TRBJ2-1, with TRBD1 identical over 8 bases. Germline values: CDR1 MNHNY, CDR2 SVGAGI (reference sequence). With V trimmed by 6 bases and J by 11 bases, 12 bases remained unmatched. CDR3 length: 14 residues. DNA for the CDR3: TGTGCCAGCAGCCAGGGGGCCTCGGTAATTAAGCAGTTCTTC. It specifies CASSQGASVIKQFF.